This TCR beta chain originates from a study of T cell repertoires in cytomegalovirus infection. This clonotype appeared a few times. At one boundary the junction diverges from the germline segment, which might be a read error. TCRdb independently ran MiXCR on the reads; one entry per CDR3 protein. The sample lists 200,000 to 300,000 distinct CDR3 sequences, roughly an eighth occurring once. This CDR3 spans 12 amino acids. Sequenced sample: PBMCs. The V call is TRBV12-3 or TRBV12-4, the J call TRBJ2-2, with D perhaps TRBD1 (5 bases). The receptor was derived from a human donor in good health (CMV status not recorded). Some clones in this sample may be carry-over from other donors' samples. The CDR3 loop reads CASSLFMAGLAF. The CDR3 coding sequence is TGTGCCAGCAGTTTATTTATGGCAGGGCTGGCTTTT.